This is a list of T cell receptor beta chains from one sample in a study of beta chain features in type 1 diabetes. Measured with immunoSEQ multiplex PCR; TCRdb has only the in-frame clones, and not every one. The profile shows under 95,000 clones, about 32% of them singletons. The source material was stem cell memory CD4+ T cells from blood. The receptors here all came from a woman under 30 in good health. CDR3s include the opening cysteine and the closing phenylalanine or tryptophan. Fields, in order: D gene, V gene, J gene, clone size, CDR3 protein, CDR3 DNA. A D gene is named only where the DNA matches it firmly. For some rows the clone size is stated as once, few or many, or as a class when expanded; others skip it.

TRBD1	TRBV9	TRBJ1-5	-	CASSSGGDRGVQPQHF	TGTGCCAGCAGCTCGGGTGGAGACAGGGGAGTGCAGCCCCAGCATTTT
-	TRBV29-1	TRBJ1-2	-	CSVEDRSRAYYGYTF	TGCAGCGTTGAAGATCGTTCCAGGGCGTACTATGGCTACACCTTC
-	TRBV7-2	TRBJ1-4	-	CASSIRLGGQGEKLFF	TGTGCCAGCAGCATCCGTTTGGGGGGGCAAGGTGAAAAACTGTTTTTT
TRBD1	TRBV7-2	TRBJ1-5	-	CASSSDRANQPQHF	TGTGCCAGCAGCTCTGACAGGGCTAATCAGCCCCAGCATTTT
-	TRBV6-6	TRBJ1-2	-	CASIMDRDYGYTF	TGTGCCAGCATTATGGACAGAGACTATGGCTACACCTTC
-	TRBV19	TRBJ1-1	-	CASKRDMGTEAFF	TGTGCCAGTAAAAGGGACATGGGCACTGAAGCTTTCTTT
TRBD1	TRBV6-5	TRBJ1-6	-	CASGSGQGYNSPLHF	TGTGCCAGCGGGTCGGGACAGGGCTATAATTCACCCCTCCACTTT
-	TRBV7-3	TRBJ2-1	few	CASSLYGQPEQFF	TGTGCCAGCAGCTTATATGGGCAGCCCGAGCAGTTCTTC
TRBD2	TRBV5-1	TRBJ2-5	-	CASSSGLAGLETQYF	TGCGCCAGCAGTTCTGGACTAGCGGGGCTAGAGACCCAGTACTTC
TRBD2	TRBV30	TRBJ2-3	once	CAWSVTGGSTDTQYF	TGTGCCTGGAGTGTGACGGGAGGTAGCACAGATACGCAGTATTTT
-	TRBV5-1	TRBJ2-3	-	CASSLSGGRTDTQYF	TGCGCCAGCAGCTTGTCCGGGGGTCGCACAGACACGCAGTATTTT
TRBD2	TRBV5-4	TRBJ2-1	few	CASSPLAGVDNEQFF	TGTGCCAGCAGCCCACTAGCGGGAGTGGATAATGAGCAGTTCTTC
TRBD1	TRBV27	TRBJ1-4	-	CASSPNDRAGEKLFF	TGTGCCAGCAGCCCAAACGACAGGGCAGGTGAAAAACTGTTTTTT
TRBD2	TRBV13	TRBJ2-1	-	CASRRREERTYNEQFF	TGTGCCAGCAGAAGGCGGGAGGAGCGTACGTACAATGAGCAGTTCTTC
-	TRBV27	TRBJ1-5	-	CASRRQANSNQPQHF	TGTGCCAGCAGAAGACAGGCAAATAGCAATCAGCCCCAGCATTTT
TRBD2	TRBV7-8	TRBJ2-1	-	CASSLRGGASGRVSYNEQFF	TGTGCCAGCAGCTTAAGGGGGGGTGCTAGCGGGAGGGTCTCCTACAATGAGCAGTTCTTC
-	TRBV5-6	TRBJ2-2	-	CASSLFKPLGNTGELFF	TGTGCCAGCAGCTTGTTTAAGCCTCTCGGTAACACCGGGGAGCTGTTTTTT
-	TRBV7-9	TRBJ1-1	-	CASSSRTLPDTEAFF	TGTGCCAGCAGCAGCCGGACATTACCGGACACTGAAGCTTTCTTT
-	TRBV5-1	TRBJ1-2	few	CASSLAEGQSTTYGYTF	TGCGCCAGCAGCTTGGCAGAAGGACAGTCGACGACCTATGGCTACACCTTC
TRBD1	TRBV2	TRBJ2-2	-	CASSVQAGGGTGELFF	TGTGCCAGCAGTGTCCAGGCAGGGGGCGGGACCGGGGAGCTGTTTTTT
TRBD1	TRBV29-1	TRBJ2-7	few	CSATGQVSDEQYF	TGCAGCGCAACCGGACAGGTTTCAGACGAGCAGTACTTC
-	TRBV2	TRBJ2-1	-	CASSRLDNEQFF	TGTGCCAGCAGCCGACTTGACAATGAGCAGTTCTTC
TRBD1	TRBV18	TRBJ1-2	-	CASSPGTGDLGSGGYTF	TGTGCCAGCTCCCCCGGGACAGGCGACCTCGGCTCTGGTGGCTACACCTTC
-	TRBV5-1	TRBJ2-5	-	CASSRGAPPLETQYF	TGCGCCAGCAGCCGTGGAGCTCCCCCGCTAGAGACCCAGTACTTC
-	TRBV7-8	TRBJ2-3	-	CASSLGGLIDTQYF	TGTGCCAGCAGCCTGGGGGGGCTGATAGATACGCAGTATTTT
TRBD1	TRBV29-1	TRBJ1-4	few	CSVRQGNEKLFF	TGCAGCGTAAGACAGGGAAATGAAAAACTGTTTTTT
TRBD2	TRBV9	TRBJ2-5	-	CASSGSLAGGLVEETQYF	TGTGCCAGCAGCGGGAGCCTAGCGGGAGGGCTGGTAGAAGAGACCCAGTACTTC
-	TRBV23-1	TRBJ1-2	-	CASSQLGPQGCGYTF	TGCGCCAGCAGTCAACTTGGGCCCCAGGGCTGTGGCTACACCTTC
-	TRBV18	TRBJ1-2	-	CASSPPSRTLDGYTF	TGTGCCAGCTCACCACCGAGTCGCACCCTGGATGGCTACACCTTC
TRBD1	TRBV5-4	TRBJ2-5	-	CASRVQGEETQYF	TGTGCCAGCAGAGTCCAGGGGGAAGAGACCCAGTACTTC
-	TRBV9	TRBJ2-7	few	CASSVGLTYEQYF	TGTGCCAGCAGCGTAGGTCTAACCTACGAGCAGTACTTC
TRBD2	TRBV7-7	TRBJ2-3	-	CASSRGTSGSTDTQYF	TGTGCTAGCAGCCGAGGGACTAGCGGAAGCACAGATACGCAGTATTTT
-	TRBV5-1	TRBJ2-7	-	CASSPVGSPEDEQYF	TGCGCCAGCAGCCCCGTGGGGTCCCCGGAGGACGAGCAGTACTTC
-	TRBV28	TRBJ2-7	few	CASSSHGGAYEQYF	TGTGCCAGCAGTTCCCACGGCGGTGCCTACGAGCAGTACTTC
-	TRBV12-5	TRBJ1-5	-	CASGEGTRNQPQHF	TGTGCTAGTGGGGAGGGCACAAGGAACCAGCCCCAGCATTTT
TRBD2	TRBV9	TRBJ2-4	few	CASSAGRAGGIQYF	TGTGCCAGCAGCGCCGGGAGGGCCGGGGGGATTCAGTACTTC
-	TRBV6-5	TRBJ1-3	-	CASSYSRTAGNTIYF	TGTGCCAGCAGTTACTCCCGGACAGCTGGAAACACCATATATTTT